The next 5 T cell receptor beta chains were all read from a single sample in a study of blood T cell repertoires in COVID-19 (dated by TCRdb to the early 2020s). The method was the immunoSEQ multiplex PCR assay. Entries here come from immuneACCESS through TCRdb and include only in-frame sequences with V and J called. Some clones fail to appear in such tables; in the studies checked, an unresolved V gene covers under half of the shortfall, and the cause of the remainder is unknown. The table for this sample lists 210,000 or so clones; 90% of them were counted only once. The ten largest account for 0.62% of the sample. Material for sequencing was peripheral blood. The receptors here all came from a man aged 45-65 years with acute or convalescent COVID-19.

This clone was counted once. The chain recombines TRBV9 with TRBJ2-1; possible D gene TRBD2, 6 bases. CDR1 SGDLS and CDR2 YYNGEE come from the germline V gene. CDR3 length equals 15 residues. V dropped 1 base and J dropped 5 bases, with 13 bases sitting between them. CDR3 residues: CASSVTSWDHNEQFF. CDR3 in DNA: TGTGCCAGCAGCGTAACTAGCTGGGACCACAATGAGCAGTTCTTC. Combining the CDR3 with reference TRBV9 and TRBJ2-1 gives the whole variable domain DSGVTQTPKHLITATGQRVTLRCSPRSGDLSVYWYQQSLDQGLQFLIQYYNGEERAKGNILERFSAQQFPDLHSELNLSSLELGDSALYFCASSVTSWDHNEQFFGPGTRLTVL.

The genes are TRBV2 and TRBJ2-7; 9 nucleotides line up with TRBD1. V trimming: 5 bases; J trimming: 2 bases; junction bases outside the gene matches: 4. Germline loops: CDR1 SNHLY, CDR2 FYNNEI. The CDR3 length is 14 residues. CDR3 amino acids: CASSSGTGPYEQYF. The CDR3 DNA reads as TGTGCCAGCAGTTCCGGGACAGGGCCCTACGAGCAGTACTTC.

The chain employs TRBV5-4 and TRBJ2-6; 10 positions agree with TRBD2. The CDR3 is made up of 15 amino acids. Germline loops: CDR1 SGHNT, CDR2 YYREEE (reference sequence). The V gene end was trimmed by 6 bases and the J gene end by 1 base; junction bases not matched to a gene: 1. The CDR3 DNA reads TGTGCCAGCATTAGCGGGAGGTCTGGGGCCAACGTCCTGACTTTC. It codes for CASISGRSGANVLTF.

The CDR3 is CASSPQAGENEKLFF. Here the CDR3 DNA reads TGTGCCAGCTCACCACAGGCGGGGGAGAATGAAAAACTGTTTTTT. V and J are TRBV18 and TRBJ1-4; possibly TRBD1 for D (5 bases). This CDR3 is built from 15 residues. Germline V gene sequence: CDR1 KGHSH, CDR2 LQKENI. V was clipped by 1 base and J by 5 bases, with 11 bases between them.

The rearrangement joins TRBV7-3 to TRBJ2-1; 7 nucleotides agree with TRBD2. This CDR3 comprises 15 residues. V trimming: 1 base; J trimming: 3 bases; junction bases outside the gene matches: 3. The germline V gene has CDR1 SGHTA and CDR2 FQGTGA. As DNA, the CDR3 is TGTGCCAGCAGCTTAAATTCGGGGGGCTACAATGAGCAGTTCTTC. This gives the protein CASSLNSGGYNEQFF.